The 20 T cell receptor beta chains below all came from one sample that was sequenced in a study of T cells in tuberculosis. TCRdb's copy holds only in-frame clones and misses some; the assay was immunoSEQ multiplex PCR. The sample holds over 35,000 clones, 95% seen once. The sample taken for sequencing was PBMCs. Receptors originate from a donor between 10 and 35 years old with latent tuberculosis or without tuberculosis infection.

This clone showed up just once. The chain uses TRBV5-1 and TRBJ2-2; 11 bases are a match to TRBD2. The CDR3 is made up of 16 amino acids. V was clipped by 4 bases and J by 4 bases; unmatched bases: 6. The germline gives CDR1 SGHRS, CDR2 YFSETQ. The chain's CDR3 is CASSTGLAGITGELFF. The CDR3 DNA sequence: TGCGCCAGCAGCACAGGACTAGCGGGTATCACCGGGGAGCTGTTTTTT.

J is TRBJ2-3 and V is TRBV7-8, with TRBD1 identical over 10 bases. Germline-derived CDR1 and CDR2 are SGHVS and FQNEAQ. V was pared by 4 bases and J by 0 bases, with 4 bases of the junction left unmatched. The CDR3 has 16 residues. The CDR3 protein is CASSYRQGASTDTQYF. In DNA, the CDR3 is TGTGCCAGCAGCTACCGACAGGGGGCTAGCACAGATACGCAGTATTTT. The full variable domain, its missing parts supplied by reference TRBV7-8 and TRBJ2-3, is GAGVSQSPRYKVAKRGQDVALRCDPISGHVSLFWYQQALGQGPEFLTYFQNEAQLDKSGLPSDRFFAERPEGSVSTLKIQRTQQEDSAVYLCASSYRQGASTDTQYFGPGTRLTVL.

The chain employs TRBV19 and TRBJ1-1; 8 bases match TRBD1. Germline assignment: CDR1 LNHDA and CDR2 SQIVND (reference sequence). CDR3 length: 15 amino acids. Losses at the gene ends were 6 bases for V and 5 bases for J; bases not matched to a gene: 11. The CDR3, as DNA: TGTGCCAGTAGGGAATTCAGGGGGCGCGAAACTGAAGCTTTCTTT. Encoded protein: CASREFRGRETEAFF.

This clone was observed a single time. The chain is built from TRBV5-1 and TRBJ2-1; a possible D gene is TRBD2 (7 bases). This CDR3 is 16 amino acids long. The V end lost 6 bases, the J end lost 3 bases, and 19 bases lay between the germline ends. CDR1 SGHRS and CDR2 YFSETQ come from the germline V gene. The CDR3 DNA is TGCGCCAGCAACACCCAGGCGGGGGCTTACTACAATGAGCAGTTCTTC. Its translation: CASNTQAGAYYNEQFF.

This chain links TRBV11-3 with TRBJ2-2, with 7 bases fitting TRBD2. V lost 8 bases and J lost 2; bases outside the gene matches: 8. The CDR3 contains 15 residues. Germline lookup yields CDR1 SGHNT and CDR2 YENEEA. The CDR3 sequence is CASSGGGLNTGELFF. The CDR3, as DNA: TGTGCCAGCTCGGGCGGGGGACTAAACACCGGGGAGCTGTTTTTT.

J is TRBJ2-7 and V is TRBV25-1, with 7 bases aligning to TRBD2. The CDR3 runs to 16 residues. Per germline, CDR1 MGHDK and CDR2 SYGVNS. V dropped 1 base and J dropped 5; count of bases not matched to a gene: 11. The CDR3 sequence is CASSESGRESGDEQYF. In nucleotides, the CDR3 is TGTGCCAGCAGTGAATCGGGGAGGGAAAGTGGAGACGAGCAGTACTTC.

The genes are TRBV19 and TRBJ2-7, with 9 bases lining up with TRBD1. V gave up 0 bases and J gave up 3 bases; unmatched junction bases: 9. Germline assignment: CDR1 LNHDA and CDR2 SQIVND (reference sequence). CDR3 length: 17 residues. CDR3 protein: CASSIDGTGTGHYEQYF. Written as DNA, the CDR3 is TGTGCCAGTAGTATAGATGGTACGGGGACAGGGCACTACGAGCAGTACTTC.

The V and J genes are TRBV30 and TRBJ1-1; D ambiguous. Germline assignment: CDR1 GTSNPN and CDR2 SVGIG (reference sequence). Trimming pared 4 bases from V and 10 bases from J, leaving 13 bases between. The CDR3 sequence is 11 residues long. CDR3 protein: CAWKYGGAAFF. In nucleotides, the CDR3 is TGTGCCTGGAAATATGGAGGAGCAGCTTTCTTT.

The rearrangement uses TRBV10-3 and TRBJ1-1; D possibly corresponds to TRBD1 (5 bases). Germline lookup yields CDR1 ENHRY and CDR2 SYGVKD. The CDR3 sequence is 11 residues long. Trimming left V 6 bases short and J 8 bases short, with 10 bases between. The CDR3 here is CAIRGAGEAFF. The CDR3 DNA reads as TGTGCCATCAGAGGGGCGGGGGAAGCTTTCTTT.

V gene TRBV7-2 combines with J gene TRBJ1-2; 7 bases fit TRBD1. The CDR3 is 17 residues long. The germline CDR1 and CDR2 sequences are SGHTA and FQGNSA. Trimming at V came to 4 bases and at J to 1 base, leaving 12 bases not matched to a gene. This CDR3 is CASSSLRAGQVNYGYTF. In DNA form, the CDR3 reads TGTGCCAGCAGCTCCCTTAGGGCCGGACAGGTTAACTATGGCTACACCTTC.

This clone was counted a single time. The genes are TRBV11-3 and TRBJ2-2; maybe TRBD1 (5 bases). The germline V gene encodes CDR1 SGHNT and CDR2 YENEEA. V was shortened by 5 bases and J by 0 bases, with 13 bases between the two germline ends. The CDR3 extends over 16 amino acids. The CDR3 protein is CASSPWTDTNTGELFF. The CDR3 DNA sequence: TGTGCCAGCAGCCCCTGGACGGACACGAACACCGGGGAGCTGTTTTTT.

This chain connects TRBV29-1 to TRBJ1-5; D unclear. CDR3 length: 13 amino acids. The V end lost 4 bases, the J end lost 4 bases, and 11 bases lay between the germline ends. Germline assignment: CDR1 SQVTM and CDR2 ANQGSEA. This chain's CDR3 is CSVASDRNQPQHF. The CDR3 DNA reads TGCAGCGTTGCTAGCGACCGTAATCAGCCCCAGCATTTT.

Written as DNA, the CDR3 is TGTGCCACCAGCAGAAGACAGGGCGATCAGCCCCAGCATTTT. Its translation is CATSRRQGDQPQHF. V and J are TRBV15 and TRBJ1-5; 7 bases align to TRBD1. The CDR3 is made up of 14 amino acids. J lost 5 bases, V lost 2 bases, and 3 bases had no gene match. Germline-derived CDR1 and CDR2 are LNHNV and YYDKDF (reference sequence).

The chain employs TRBV5-6 and TRBJ1-1; D gene uncertain. Between the trimmed V and J ends, which lost 0 bases and 2 bases, there was a span of 8 bases. Germline CDR1 SGHDT, CDR2 YYEEEE. The CDR3 length is 14 residues. CDR3 nucleotide sequence: TGTGCCAGCAGCTTGGGAACAGTTAACACTGAAGCTTTCTTT. Translation: CASSLGTVNTEAFF.

The chain couples TRBV6-1 to TRBJ1-6; no reliable D call. Trimming removed 2 bases at V and 14 bases at J, with 13 bases between. The germline V gene encodes CDR1 MNHNS and CDR2 SASEGT. The CDR3 has 13 amino acids. CDR3 in DNA: TGTGCCAGCAGTGAATTTCGGGTCTATACCCTCCACTTT. This codes for CASSEFRVYTLHF.

The rearrangement joins TRBV5-4 to TRBJ1-1; 8 positions match TRBD1. Unmatched junction bases numbered 6, after V lost 0 bases and J lost 5 bases. The CDR3 consists of 15 residues. CDR1 and CDR2 from the germline V gene are SGHNT and YYREEE (reference sequence). The CDR3 spells CASSLALTGVTEAFF. The CDR3 DNA reads as TGTGCCAGCAGCTTGGCCTTGACAGGGGTAACTGAAGCTTTCTTT. The full variable domain, completed using reference TRBV5-4 and TRBJ1-1, is ETGVTQSPTHLIKTRGQQVTLRCSSQSGHNTVSWYQQALGQGPQFIFQYYREEENGRGNFPPRFSGLQFPNYSSELNVNALELDDSALYLCASSLALTGVTEAFFGQGTRLTVV.

This clone was counted a single time. This sequence joins TRBV29-1 and TRBJ2-7; 7 bases are a match to TRBD2. This CDR3 has 13 amino acids. Trimming removed 3 bases from V and 6 bases from J; junction bases left unmatched: 8. CDR1 and CDR2 from the germline V gene are SQVTM and ANQGSEA. For the CDR3, the DNA is TGCAGCGTTGAGGGGCGGGGAGGGCTCGAGCAGTACTTC. Residues: CSVEGRGGLEQYF.

This chain uses TRBV9 with TRBJ2-3; 10 bases agree with TRBD2. Germline assignment: CDR1 SGDLS and CDR2 YYNGEE. The length of the CDR3 is 15 residues. The trim removed 2 bases at V and 2 bases at J, leaving 2 bases unmatched. For the CDR3, the DNA is TGTGCCAGCAGCGTCCTAGCGGGGGTCACAGATACGCAGTATTTT. Translated, it gives CASSVLAGVTDTQYF.

V usage is TRBV25-1 and J usage is TRBJ2-1, with TRBD1 matching 7 bases. The germline CDR1 and CDR2 sequences are MGHDK and SYGVNS. The length of the CDR3 is 16 residues. The junction had 11 bases not matched to a gene; V was cut back by 4 bases and J by 5 bases. The CDR3, as DNA: TGTGCCAGCAGTGGGCTTGGCAGGGGGATTGACAATGAGCAGTTCTTC. Amino acids: CASSGLGRGIDNEQFF.

This clone was observed a single time. The rearrangement uses TRBV30 and TRBJ2-1; 11 positions agree with TRBD2. The junction had 10 bases not matched to a gene; V was cut back by 4 bases and J by 8 bases. The CDR3 is 15 residues long. Per the germline V gene, CDR1 is GTSNPN and CDR2 is SVGIG (reference sequence). The CDR3: CAWTRYSGGAHEQFF. In nucleotides, the CDR3 is TGTGCCTGGACCCGGTATAGCGGGGGGGCCCATGAGCAGTTCTTC.